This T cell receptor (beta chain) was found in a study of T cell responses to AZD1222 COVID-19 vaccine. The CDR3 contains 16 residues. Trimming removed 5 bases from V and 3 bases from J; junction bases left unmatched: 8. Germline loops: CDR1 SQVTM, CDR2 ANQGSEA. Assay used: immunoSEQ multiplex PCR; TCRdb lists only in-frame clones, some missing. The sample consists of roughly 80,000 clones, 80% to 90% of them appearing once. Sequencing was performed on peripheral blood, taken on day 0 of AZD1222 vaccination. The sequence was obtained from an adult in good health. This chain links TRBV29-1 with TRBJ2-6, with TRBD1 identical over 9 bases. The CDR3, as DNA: TGCAGCGTTCCGGGACAGGGAGGTTTTGGGGCCAACGTCCTGACTTTC. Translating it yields CSVPGQGGFGANVLTF.